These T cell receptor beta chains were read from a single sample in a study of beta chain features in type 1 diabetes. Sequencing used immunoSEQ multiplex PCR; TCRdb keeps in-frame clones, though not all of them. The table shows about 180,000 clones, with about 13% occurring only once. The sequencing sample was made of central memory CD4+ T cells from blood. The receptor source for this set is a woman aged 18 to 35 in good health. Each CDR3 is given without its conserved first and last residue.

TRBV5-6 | ASSRDRVGGYT
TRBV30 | AWRKGQGRADTQY
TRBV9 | ASTVLAGGSYEQY
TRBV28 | ASSGGGNRKLF
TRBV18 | ASSPSIAQSSYNEQF
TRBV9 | ASSNSRGSQLAGGLNTGELF
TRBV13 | ASSLRTSGTDTQY
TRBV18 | ASSRGSRETEAF
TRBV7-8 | ASSQGLSYEQY
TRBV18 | ASSGSQGPANTEAF
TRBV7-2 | ASSLVTGLNTEAF
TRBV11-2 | ASSRGLVYNEQF
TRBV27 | ASSLVGGLSYEQY
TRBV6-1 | ASKRTSGINNEQF
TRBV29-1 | SVVGTGSNQPQH
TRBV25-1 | ASNWTRYYEQY
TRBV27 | ASSLSRDRGGNQPQH
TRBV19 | ASSPFSAYNEQF
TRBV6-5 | ASSYSGGNQPQH
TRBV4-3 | ASSQDIMTSGRNEQY
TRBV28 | ASSSGQGGPKDTQY
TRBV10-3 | AISESSGRGNEQF
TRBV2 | ASRADNEQF
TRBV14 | ASSLDYVYNEQF
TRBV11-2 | ASSSHASTAGVQEF
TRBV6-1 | ASSNKYRGGTEAF
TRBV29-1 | SVQQGATKNIQY
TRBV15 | ATSRGTIEAGTQY
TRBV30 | AWQQGLEPPIGTQY
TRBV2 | ASSLLAGVLEQF
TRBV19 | AIKSGRGTGELF
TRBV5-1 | ASSSGTGFIRTEAF
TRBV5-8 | ASSPHGTGTNEKLF
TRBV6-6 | ASTASGRHETQY
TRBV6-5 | ASSLVAGDHGELF
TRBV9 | ASSPGTGRYGYT
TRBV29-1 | SVERLAKQETQY
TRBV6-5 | ASRVGGGHNEQF
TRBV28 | ASSWTASYEQY
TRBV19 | ASNVGRGYT
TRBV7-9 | ASSRLRTGGVDEQY
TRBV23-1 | ASSRGGLSYNEQF
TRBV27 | ASRQGTLEKLF
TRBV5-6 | ASSFLAEQF
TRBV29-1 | SLIGGSYNEQF
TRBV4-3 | ASSQGRGNEQF
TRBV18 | ASSLAGGPQH
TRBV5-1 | ASSLNLGGSGANVLT
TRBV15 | ATSTRGRGQPQH
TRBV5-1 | ASSLSAGGPGEQY
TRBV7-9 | ASSLDPRGPGYT
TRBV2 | ASNSDREVGYT